This entry is about one T cell receptor (beta chain). Antigen specificity is unknown. This entry belongs to a study of T-cell reconstitution after alpha-beta-depleted transplantation in children. The study's findings and limits: As was reported, about two months after transplant, alpha-beta T cells came from several hundred expanded graft clones. At the one-year point after transplant, T-cell counts and TCRbeta diversity were found to come mostly from T cells that had been newly produced. Surviving recipient T cells and thymic progenitors produced the high day-60 TCRbeta diversity seen in some patients.

The CDR3 has 16 residues. CDR1 is MDHEN and CDR2 is SYDVKM in the germline V gene. The germline V and J ends were trimmed by 8 bases and 1 base, with 21 bases remaining between them. Preparation of the TCRbeta library involved a method that used unique molecular identifiers. From the PCR reads, TCRdb called clonotypes with MiXCR, one entry per CDR3 protein. In the table there are 200,000 to 250,000 distinct CDR3 sequences, 11% of which are singletons. The specimen was PBMCs, collected before TCRalphabeta/CD19-depleted stem cell transplant. The TCR sequence derives from a child younger than two with acute myeloid leukemia, due to receive a stem cell transplant. J is TRBJ2-7 and V is TRBV28; TRBD2 is a possible D gene (5 bases). As DNA, the CDR3 is TGTGCCAGCTATACCCCCGAGGGTTCGACTTCCTACGAGCAGTACTTC. Its translation: CASYTPEGSTSYEQYF.